These T cell receptor beta chains were read from a single sample in a study of PD-1 blockade in mismatch repair-deficient tumors. TCRdb's copy holds only in-frame clones and misses some; the assay was immunoSEQ multiplex PCR. The sample carries approximately 13,000 clones, about 85% recorded once. No antigen has been identified for these receptors. The input for sequencing was cells cultured in vitro, taken from a patient treated with pembrolizumab. Source of these receptors: an adult with mismatch repair-deficient cancer. The CDR3 runs from the conserved cysteine through the conserved F or W. The D gene is left open where the match is weak. Some rows have no size entry. The others give once, few or many, or a class for an expanded clone.

clone size | J gene | D gene | V gene | CDR3 protein | CDR3 DNA
NA | TRBJ2-3 | NA | TRBV4-2 | CASSQDLWRSSTDTQYF | TGTGCCAGCAGCCAGGACCTCTGGCGGAGTAGCACAGATACGCAGTATTTT
few | TRBJ2-5 | NA | TRBV6-6 | CASSYGRHISQETQYF | TGTGCCAGCAGTTACGGGCGGCATATTTCCCAAGAGACCCAGTACTTC
NA | TRBJ1-1 | NA | TRBV28 | CASSFWGRTNTEAFF | TGTGCCAGCAGTTTTTGGGGGAGGACGAACACTGAAGCTTTCTTT
NA | TRBJ2-7 | NA | TRBV19 | CASSIGPYEQYF | TGTGCCAGTAGTATTGGACCCTACGAGCAGTACTTC
NA | TRBJ2-7 | TRBD2 | TRBV9 | CASSPTGTSAYEQYF | TGTGCCAGCAGCCCCACCGGGACTAGCGCCTACGAGCAGTACTTC
NA | TRBJ1-4 | TRBD1 | TRBV7-8 | CASSRTGATEKLFF | TGTGCCAGCAGCCGGACAGGGGCGACTGAAAAACTGTTTTTT
NA | TRBJ1-5 | NA | TRBV6-5 | CASSYSGTSNQPQHF | TGTGCCAGCAGTTACTCGGGGACTAGCAATCAGCCCCAGCATTTT
NA | TRBJ1-4 | NA | TRBV7-9 | CASSRGHANEKLFF | TGTGCCAGCAGCCGGGGACATGCTAATGAAAAACTGTTTTTT
NA | TRBJ2-7 | NA | TRBV28 | CASSRVTSNEQYF | TGTGCCAGCTCTAGGGTAACCTCCAACGAGCAGTACTTC
NA | TRBJ2-5 | NA | TRBV5-1 | CASSGTQGGQETQYF | TGCGCCAGCAGCGGCACCCAGGGCGGTCAAGAGACCCAGTACTTC
NA | TRBJ1-2 | NA | TRBV30 | CAWINSGWGGYTF | TGTGCCTGGATCAACTCGGGTTGGGGGGGCTACACCTTC
once | TRBJ1-3 | TRBD1 | TRBV7-9 | CASSRGQAGNTIYF | TGTGCCAGCAGCCGTGGACAGGCTGGAAACACCATATATTTT
NA | TRBJ2-1 | NA | TRBV7-9 | CASSPGTPDNEQFF | TGTGCCAGCAGCCCCGGGACTCCTGACAATGAGCAGTTCTTC
few | TRBJ1-2 | NA | TRBV5-4 | CASSFYEGTGYTF | TGTGCCAGCAGCTTTTACGAGGGTACGGGCTACACCTTC
NA | TRBJ2-7 | NA | TRBV5-4 | CASSLRGGSYEQYF | TGTGCCAGCAGCTTGAGGGGTGGCTCCTACGAGCAGTACTTC
NA | TRBJ1-3 | NA | TRBV9 | CASSAAISAGNTIYF | TGTGCCAGCAGCGCCGCCATATCTGCCGGAAACACCATATATTTT
NA | TRBJ1-1 | NA | TRBV7-6 | CASSLSGWGGNTEAFF | TGTGCCAGCAGCTTATCTGGGTGGGGGGGGAACACTGAAGCTTTCTTT
NA | TRBJ2-1 | NA | TRBV4-1 | CASSQDGGGGTYNEQFF | TGCGCCAGCAGCCAAGATGGAGGGGGGGGGACCTACAATGAGCAGTTCTTC
NA | TRBJ2-2 | NA | TRBV25-1 | CASNRLGTDNTGELFF | TGTGCCAGCAACAGGCTCGGGACGGACAACACCGGGGAGCTGTTTTTT
NA | TRBJ2-3 | TRBD2 | TRBV11-2 | CASRGGADTQYF | TGTGCCAGCAGGGGAGGGGCAGATACGCAGTATTTT
NA | TRBJ2-3 | TRBD1 | TRBV20-1 | CSATRGDTQYF | TGCAGTGCTACCAGGGGGGATACGCAGTATTTT
NA | TRBJ2-1 | TRBD2 | TRBV7-2 | CASSPLGGRAPNLFF | TGTGCCAGCAGCCCTTTAGGCGGGAGGGCCCCCAATTTATTCTTC
NA | TRBJ2-1 | TRBD1 | TRBV18 | CASSPLQGAGNEQFF | TGTGCCAGCTCACCACTTCAGGGGGCAGGGAATGAGCAGTTCTTC
NA | TRBJ1-2 | NA | TRBV11-2 | CASRRIGGANYGYTF | TGTGCCAGCAGAAGGATAGGAGGTGCTAACTATGGCTACACCTTC
NA | TRBJ2-5 | TRBD1 | TRBV14 | CASSPPSQGWNTETQYF | TGTGCCAGCAGCCCACCTTCACAGGGGTGGAATACGGAGACCCAGTACTTC